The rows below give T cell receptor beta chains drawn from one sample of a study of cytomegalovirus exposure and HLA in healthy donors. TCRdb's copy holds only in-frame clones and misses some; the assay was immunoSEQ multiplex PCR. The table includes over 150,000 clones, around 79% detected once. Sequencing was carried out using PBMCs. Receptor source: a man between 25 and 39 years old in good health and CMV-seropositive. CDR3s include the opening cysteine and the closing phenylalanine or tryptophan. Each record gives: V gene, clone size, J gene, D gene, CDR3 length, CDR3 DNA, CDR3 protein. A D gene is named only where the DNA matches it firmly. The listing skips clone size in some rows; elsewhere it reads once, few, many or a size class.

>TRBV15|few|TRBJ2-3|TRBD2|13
TGTGCCACCTCGAGCGGGGGAACAGATACGCAGTATTTT
CATSSGGTDTQYF
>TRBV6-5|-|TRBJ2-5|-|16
TGTGCCAGCAGTTACTCTGGGATGGGGGCCCAAGAGACCCAGTACTTC
CASSYSGMGAQETQYF
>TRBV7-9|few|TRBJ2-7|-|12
TGTGCCAGCAGCTTAGGCAGCTACGAGCAGTACTTC
CASSLGSYEQYF
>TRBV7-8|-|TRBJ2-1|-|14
TGTGCCAGCAGCTTAGAGACACCGTCCGTCAAGCAGTTCTTC
CASSLETPSVKQFF
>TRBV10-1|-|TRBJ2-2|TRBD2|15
TGCGCCAGCAGTGAGTCCCCTAGCGGGGCCGGGGAGCTGTTTTTT
CASSESPSGAGELFF
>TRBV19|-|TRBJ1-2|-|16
TGTGCCAGTAGTATAGCAGTGGGCAGGGGAGAGGATGGCTACACCTTC
CASSIAVGRGEDGYTF
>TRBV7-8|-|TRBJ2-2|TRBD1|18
TGTGCCAGCAGCCAATATCCTGGACAGGTCTCGAACACCGGGGAGCTGTTTTTT
CASSQYPGQVSNTGELFF
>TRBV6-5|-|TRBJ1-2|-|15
TGTGCCAGCAGCTGGGCGGGGAAAACTAACTATGGCTACACCTTC
CASSWAGKTNYGYTF
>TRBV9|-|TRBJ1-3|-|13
TGTGCCAGCAGCGTAGGGGGGGAGAACACCATATATTTT
CASSVGGENTIYF
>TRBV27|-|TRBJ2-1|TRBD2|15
TGTGCCAGCAGCCCCCGGCGGGAGGGATACAATGAGCAGTTCTTC
CASSPRREGYNEQFF
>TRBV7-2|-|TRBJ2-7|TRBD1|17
TGTGCCAGCACCTTGGGAACAGGGGGCCCCAGCTCCTACGAGCAGTACTTC
CASTLGTGGPSSYEQYF
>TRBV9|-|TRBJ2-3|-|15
TGTGCCAGCAGCGTAGGCGGGGGCAGCACAGATACGCAGTATTTT
CASSVGGGSTDTQYF
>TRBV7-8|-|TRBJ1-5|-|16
TGTGCCAGCAGCCTAATGGGGGGGCGCGGGGGTCAGCCCCAGCATTTT
CASSLMGGRGGQPQHF
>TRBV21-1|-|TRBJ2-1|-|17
TGTGCCAGCAGCAAAGCCCCCCGCGGGGCTGCTTACAATGAGCAGTTCTTC
CASSKAPRGAAYNEQFF
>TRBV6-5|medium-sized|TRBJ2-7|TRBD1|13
TGTGCCAGCAGAGGACAGGGGAAAGGGGAGCAGTACTTC
CASRGQGKGEQYF
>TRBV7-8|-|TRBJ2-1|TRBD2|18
TGTGCCAGCAGCTTAGATTTTACTAGCGTAAGCTCCTACAATGAGCAGTTCTTC
CASSLDFTSVSSYNEQFF
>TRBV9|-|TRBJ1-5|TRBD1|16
TGTGCCAGCAGCGTGGGACAGGGGCGTAGCAATCAGCCCCAGCATTTT
CASSVGQGRSNQPQHF
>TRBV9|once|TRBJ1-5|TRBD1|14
TGTGCCAACGAAGAGGGACAGGGCAATCAGCCCCAGCATTTT
CANEEGQGNQPQHF
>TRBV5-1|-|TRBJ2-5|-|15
TGCGCCAGCAGTCCGGGGAGTAGCATATCCGGGACCCAGTACTTC
CASSPGSSISGTQYF
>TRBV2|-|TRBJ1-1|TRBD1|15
TGTGCCAGCAGTGTGCAGGGGGCGGCGGGCACTGAAGCTTTCTTT
CASSVQGAAGTEAFF
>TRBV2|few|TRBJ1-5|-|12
TGTGCCAGCAGGGAAACAGGGCAGCCCCAGCATTTT
CASRETGQPQHF
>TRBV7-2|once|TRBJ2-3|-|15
TGTGCCAGCAGCGTACGGGACTCCCGCACAGATACGCAGTATTTT
CASSVRDSRTDTQYF
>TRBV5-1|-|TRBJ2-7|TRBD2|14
TGCGCCAGCAGCAAACTAGCGGGGGATGGGGAGCAGTACTTC
CASSKLAGDGEQYF
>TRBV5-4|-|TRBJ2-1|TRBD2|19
TGTGCCAGCTTCCGGGCGGGGACTAGCGGGGGGAGCTCCTACAATGAGCAGTTCTTC
CASFRAGTSGGSSYNEQFF
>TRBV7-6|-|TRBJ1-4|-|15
TGTGCCAGCAGCCCCGGGGGTGGGCTTGGTGAAAAACTGTTTTTT
CASSPGGGLGEKLFF
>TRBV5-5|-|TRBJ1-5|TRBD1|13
TGTGCCAGCAGCCTACAGGGGGGCCAGCCCCAGCATTTT
CASSLQGGQPQHF
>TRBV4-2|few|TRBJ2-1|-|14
TGTGCCAGCAGCCAAGAAGGGACTCGCAATGAGCAGTTCTTC
CASSQEGTRNEQFF
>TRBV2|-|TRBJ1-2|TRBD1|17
TGTGCCAGCAGTGAAGCGGGGCTCCAACAGGGGGATTATGGCTACACCTTC
CASSEAGLQQGDYGYTF
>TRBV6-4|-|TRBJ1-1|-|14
TGTGCCAGCAGCGGGGGGGGCCCCGGCACTGAAGCTTTCTTT
CASSGGGPGTEAFF
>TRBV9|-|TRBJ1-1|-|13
TGTGCCAGCAGCGTAGGACAGGACACTGAAGCTTTCTTT
CASSVGQDTEAFF
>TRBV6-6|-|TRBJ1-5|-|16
TGTGCCAGCAGCCGCCCCACGGGGGGTAGCAATCAGCCCCAGCATTTT
CASSRPTGGSNQPQHF
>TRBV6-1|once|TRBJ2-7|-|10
TGTGCCAGCAGCGCGGGGGAGCAGTACTTC
CASSAGEQYF
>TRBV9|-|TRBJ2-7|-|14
TGTGCCAGCAGCGTAGATAACAGGGTCTACGAGCAGTACTTC
CASSVDNRVYEQYF
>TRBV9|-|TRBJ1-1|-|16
TGTGCCAGCAGCCCCCGGGGCGCGGGGGGGAACACTGAAGCTTTCTTT
CASSPRGAGGNTEAFF
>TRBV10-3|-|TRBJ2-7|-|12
TGTGCCATCAGTCCCCCGGCGGCGGCGCAGTACTTC
CAISPPAAAQYF
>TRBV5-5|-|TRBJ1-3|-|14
TGTGCCAGCAGCTCAGGGCAATCTGGAAACACCATATATTTT
CASSSGQSGNTIYF
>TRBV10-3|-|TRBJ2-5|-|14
TGTGCCATCAGTGAGTTGGGCCCCGAGGAGACCCAGTACTTC
CAISELGPEETQYF
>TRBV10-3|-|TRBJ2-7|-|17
TGTGCCATCAGTGCACTCTCCCGACAGGCTACCTCCTACGAGCAGTACTTC
CAISALSRQATSYEQYF
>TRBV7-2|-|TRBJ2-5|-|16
TGTGCCAGCAGCTTATTAGGGGGACTACCCCAAGAGACCCAGTACTTC
CASSLLGGLPQETQYF
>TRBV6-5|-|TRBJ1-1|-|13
TGTGCCAGCAGTTACTCGCGGCAGAGTGAAGCTTTCTTT
CASSYSRQSEAFF
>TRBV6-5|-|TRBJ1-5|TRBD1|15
TGTGCCAGCAGACTACAGGGGGCCAGCAATCAGCCCCAGCATTTT
CASRLQGASNQPQHF
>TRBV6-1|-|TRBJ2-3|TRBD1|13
TGTGCCAGCAACCTCGGGACAGAAGATACGCAGTATTTT
CASNLGTEDTQYF
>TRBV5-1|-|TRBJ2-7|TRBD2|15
TGCGCCAGCAGCTTGGCCGGCGGGAGCTCCTACGAGCAGTACTTC
CASSLAGGSSYEQYF
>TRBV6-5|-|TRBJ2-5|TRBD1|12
TGTGCCAGCAAGGGGGCCGGGGAGACCCAGTACTTC
CASKGAGETQYF
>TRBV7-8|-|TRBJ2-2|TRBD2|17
TGTGCCAGCAGCTTCACGGGAATAGCGGGGGGCACCGGGGAGCTGTTTTTT
CASSFTGIAGGTGELFF
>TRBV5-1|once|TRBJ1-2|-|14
TGCGCCAGCAGCCCGCGGGAGGGGAGGGGTGGCTACACCTTC
CASSPREGRGGYTF
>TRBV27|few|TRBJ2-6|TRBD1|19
TGTGCCAGCAGGCGAGCCGGGACAGGGGGCGCAGGAGGGGCCAACGTCCTGACTTTC
CASRRAGTGGAGGANVLTF
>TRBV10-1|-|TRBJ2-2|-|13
TGCGCCAGCAGCCAGGAACTCAATGGGGAGCTGTTTTTT
CASSQELNGELFF
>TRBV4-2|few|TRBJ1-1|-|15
TGTGCCAGCGGGGGAGGGGCCGATTTGGACACTGAAGCTTTCTTT
CASGGGADLDTEAFF
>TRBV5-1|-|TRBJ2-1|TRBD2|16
TGCGCCAGCACTCCCGGCGGGGGGAGCTCCTACAATGAGCAGTTCTTC
CASTPGGGSSYNEQFF